These T cell receptor beta chains were read from a single sample in a study of cytomegalovirus exposure and HLA in healthy donors. The table came from immunoSEQ multiplex PCR; TCRdb's copy has only in-frame clones and leaves some out. Of some 170,000 clones listed, approximately 72% are singletons. The specimen sequenced was PBMCs. These receptors originate from a human donor in good health. Each CDR3 is given with its conserved first and last residue. D genes are given only for firm matches. The listing skips clone size in some rows; elsewhere it reads once, few, many or a size class.

j_gene	abundance	v_gene	d_gene	CDR3aa	CDR3nt
TRBJ2-3	-	TRBV4-1	TRBD2	CASSPRGGGRTDTQYF	TGCGCCAGCAGCCCGCGGGGCGGGGGGAGGACAGATACGCAGTATTTT
TRBJ2-3	-	TRBV5-4	TRBD2	CASSRMGLATSVGTDTQYF	TGTGCCAGCAGCCGAATGGGACTAGCGACCTCCGTTGGCACAGATACGCAGTATTTT
TRBJ1-1	-	TRBV9	-	CASSVDGGRGVGTEAFF	TGTGCCAGCAGCGTAGATGGTGGGAGGGGCGTAGGCACTGAAGCTTTCTTT
TRBJ2-6	few	TRBV7-9	-	CSSSSLEGDRIGDVLTF	TGTTCCAGCAGCTCCCTTGAGGGCGACCGCATTGGGGACGTCCTGACTTTC
TRBJ1-2	-	TRBV12-5	-	CASGPAPGRGGYTF	TGTGCTAGTGGTCCCGCCCCCGGCAGGGGTGGCTACACCTTC
TRBJ2-7	-	TRBV27	-	CASRYSLGRHEQYF	TGTGCCAGCAGATATAGTCTGGGGAGGCACGAGCAGTACTTC
TRBJ1-5	-	TRBV19	TRBD1	CASSIVGQGKGGIPPQHF	TGTGCCAGTAGTATAGTTGGACAGGGAAAAGGAGGGATACCGCCCCAGCATTTT
TRBJ1-2	-	TRBV6-5	TRBD1	CASRRGLPNYGYTF	TGTGCCAGCCGGAGGGGGCTCCCAAACTATGGCTACACCTTC
TRBJ2-3	few	TRBV13	-	CASSLSDTQYF	TGTGCCAGCAGCTTATCGGATACGCAGTATTTT
TRBJ2-7	-	TRBV29-1	-	CSVESQAYEQYF	TGCAGCGTTGAAAGCCAGGCCTACGAGCAGTACTTC
TRBJ1-3	-	TRBV7-2	-	CASSLTGTKNSGNTIYF	TGTGCCAGCAGCTTAACCGGGACAAAAAACTCTGGAAACACCATATATTTT
TRBJ1-5	-	TRBV28	-	CASSGVWPQHF	TGTGCCAGCAGCGGGGTCTGGCCCCAGCATTTT
TRBJ1-1	-	TRBV10-3	-	CAIIVGGSNTEAFF	TGTGCCATCATAGTTGGGGGGTCGAACACTGAAGCTTTCTTT
TRBJ1-4	once	TRBV6-1	TRBD1	CASNLVTGVSEKLFF	TGTGCCAGCAATCTAGTGACAGGGGTTTCTGAAAAACTGTTTTTT
TRBJ1-2	-	TRBV19	-	CASIGRADYGYTF	TGTGCCAGTATCGGCAGGGCGGACTATGGCTACACCTTC
TRBJ1-2	-	TRBV7-2	-	CASTNRGEGLYGYTF	TGTGCCAGCACCAACCGCGGGGAGGGCCTCTATGGCTACACCTTC
TRBJ2-5	once	TRBV15	-	CATSRASLQGTQYF	TGTGCCACCAGCAGAGCTAGCCTCCAAGGGACCCAGTACTTC